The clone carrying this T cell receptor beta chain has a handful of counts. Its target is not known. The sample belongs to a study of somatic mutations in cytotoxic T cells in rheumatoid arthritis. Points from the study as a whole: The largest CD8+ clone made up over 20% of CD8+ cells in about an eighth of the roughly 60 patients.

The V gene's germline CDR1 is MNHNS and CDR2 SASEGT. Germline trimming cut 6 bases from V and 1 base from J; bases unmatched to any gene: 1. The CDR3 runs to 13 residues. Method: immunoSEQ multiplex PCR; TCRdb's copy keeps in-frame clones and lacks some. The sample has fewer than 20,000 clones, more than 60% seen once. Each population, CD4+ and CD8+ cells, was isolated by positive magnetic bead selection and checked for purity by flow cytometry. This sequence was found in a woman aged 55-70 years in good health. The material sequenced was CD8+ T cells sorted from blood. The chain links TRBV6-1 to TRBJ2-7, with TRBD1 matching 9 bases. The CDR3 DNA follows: TGTGCCAGCAGGGGACAGGGTTCCTACGAGCAGTACTTC. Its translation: CASRGQGSYEQYF.